These 27 T cell receptor beta chains were all obtained from the same sample, sequenced in a study of blood T cell repertoires in COVID-19. The assay was immunoSEQ multiplex PCR, and TCRdb's table has in-frame clones only and misses some. Here the sample spans roughly 320,000 clones, approximately 90% being singletons. Sequencing used peripheral blood. These receptors all come from a woman aged 50 to 60 with COVID-19, enrolled during active disease.

This chain joins TRBV27 and TRBJ2-2; tentative D call: TRBD2 (5 bases). CDR1 and CDR2 from the germline V gene are MNHEY and SMNVEV (reference sequence). The CDR3 loop spans 16 amino acids. V lost 0 bases, J lost 7 bases, and 15 bases lay in between. CDR3 protein: CASSLSLDPLNGELFF. CDR3 nucleotide sequence: TGTGCCAGCAGTTTATCACTAGACCCCTTGAACGGGGAGCTGTTTTTT.

This clone was seen many times. The DNA of the CDR3 is TGTGCCAGCAGTTTAACAGTCATGAACACTGAAGCTTTCTTT. Translation gives CASSLTVMNTEAFF. The chain combines TRBV27 with TRBJ1-1, with D unresolved. This CDR3 region has 14 residues. The germline V gene has CDR1 MNHEY and CDR2 SMNVEV (reference sequence). The V end lost 2 bases, the J end lost 0 bases, and 7 bases lay between the germline ends.

The chain has TRBV19 and TRBJ2-7; TRBD2 matches 7 bases. V was pared by 6 bases and J by 6 bases, with 11 bases of the junction left unmatched. The CDR3 covers 14 residues. Per the germline V gene, CDR1 is LNHDA and CDR2 is SQIVND (reference sequence). CDR3 in amino acids: CASSPGLLTSEQYF. As DNA, the CDR3 is TGTGCCAGTAGCCCGGGACTATTAACCTCCGAGCAGTACTTC.

This chain connects TRBV6-2 or TRBV6-3 to TRBJ1-1; D may be TRBD1 (6 bases). Trimming cost V 7 bases and J 1 base, with 19 bases left between them. This CDR3 region has 16 residues. Per germline, CDR1 MNHEY and CDR2 SVGEGT. CDR3 residues: CASTPLSRDKNTEAFF. As DNA, the CDR3 is TGTGCCAGCACCCCCCTATCCCGGGACAAGAACACTGAAGCTTTCTTT.

This sequence joins TRBV6-1 and TRBJ1-5; 9 bases match TRBD1. The length of the CDR3 is 14 residues. Germline loops: CDR1 MNHNS, CDR2 SASEGT. The ends lost 7 bases at V and 5 bases at J; junction bases unmatched: 6. The CDR3 protein is CASNEGQGHQPQHF. CDR3 sequence (DNA): TGTGCCAGCAACGAGGGACAGGGACATCAGCCCCAGCATTTT.

The rearrangement links TRBV24-1 to TRBJ2-1; D remains ambiguous. The CDR3 extends over 12 amino acids. Germline V CDR1 and CDR2: KGHDR, SFDVKD. The V end lost 0 bases, the J end lost 11 bases, and 7 bases lay between the germline ends. CDR3 sequence: CATSDLLNQQFF. CDR3 DNA sequence: TGTGCCACCAGTGATTTGCTTAATCAGCAGTTCTTC.

CDR3 in amino acids: CATSVGGSYNEQFF. The CDR3 DNA is TGTGCCACCAGTGTGGGGGGCTCCTACAATGAGCAGTTCTTC. V is TRBV24-1 and J is TRBJ2-1; TRBD2 might be the D (6 bases). The CDR3 spans 14 residues. V was clipped by 5 bases and J by 0 bases, with 7 bases between them. In germline, CDR1 is KGHDR, CDR2 SFDVKD.

This clone has a single count. V gene TRBV5-1 combines with J gene TRBJ2-2, with 15 bases aligning to TRBD2. The CDR3 spans 16 residues. In germline, CDR1 is SGHRS, CDR2 YFSETQ. The V segment lost 4 bases and the J segment 6 bases; nucleotides outside the gene matches: 4. The DNA for the CDR3 is TGCGCCAGCAGCCGGACTAGCGGGAGGGGGGCCGGGGAGCTGTTTTTT. Residues: CASSRTSGRGAGELFF.

The J gene is TRBJ2-1, the V gene TRBV3-1 (or the pseudogene TRBV3-2); TRBD2 aligns across 10 bases. The CDR3 has 18 residues. CDR1 is LGHDT and CDR2 is YNNKEL in the germline V gene (reference sequence). The J segment lost 6 bases and the V segment lost 4 bases, leaving 15 bases of the junction unmatched. The CDR3 reads CASSPISGAGGPTNEQFF. CDR3 DNA sequence: TGTGCCAGCAGCCCCATATCCGGAGCGGGAGGGCCGACCAATGAGCAGTTCTTC.

The chain employs TRBV5-1 and TRBJ1-2, with TRBD1 identical over 8 bases. The trim removed 1 base at V and 6 bases at J, leaving 5 bases unmatched. The CDR3 length is 14 residues. From germline, CDR1 is SGHRS and CDR2 YFSETQ. The CDR3 region is CASSLRAGGDGYTF. The DNA for the CDR3 is TGCGCCAGCAGCTTGAGGGCAGGGGGCGATGGCTACACCTTC.

J is TRBJ1-5 and V is TRBV27; tentative D call: TRBD1 (5 bases). The V end lost 1 base, the J end lost 4 bases, and 11 bases lay between the germline ends. The CDR3 is made up of 15 amino acids. CDR1 and CDR2 from the germline V gene are MNHEY and SMNVEV (reference sequence). Here the CDR3 reads CASSLWGRRNQPQHF. In nucleotides, the CDR3 is TGTGCCAGCAGTTTATGGGGCAGGAGAAATCAGCCCCAGCATTTT.

CDR3 coding DNA: TGCGCCAGCAGCTTAACCAGGACTAGCGGTCTTGGGGAGCAGTTCTTC. As protein: CASSLTRTSGLGEQFF. The gene calls are TRBV5-1 and TRBJ2-1; TRBD2 aligns across 10 bases. The CDR3 runs to 16 residues. Germline CDR1 SGHRS, CDR2 YFSETQ. The trim removed 2 bases at V and 10 bases at J, leaving 12 bases unmatched.

This clone was counted a single time. The chain joins TRBV5-1 to TRBJ2-1; the match to TRBD2 covers 10 bases. V lost 1 base, J lost 9 bases, and 7 bases stayed unmatched. The germline V gene has CDR1 SGHRS and CDR2 YFSETQ. The CDR3 extends over 15 amino acids. Written as DNA, the CDR3 is TGCGCCAGCAGCTTGTACAGCGGGGGGGCTGGTGAGCAGTTCTTC. It yields the protein CASSLYSGGAGEQFF.

The chain has TRBV7-9 and TRBJ1-1, with 7 bases fitting TRBD1. Germline assignment: CDR1 SEHNR and CDR2 FQNEAQ (reference sequence). The CDR3 consists of 14 residues. The V segment lost 3 bases and the J segment 8 bases; nucleotides outside the gene matches: 9. The CDR3 loop reads CASSLVPTGAEAFF. As DNA, the CDR3 is TGTGCCAGCAGCTTGGTACCAACAGGGGCAGAAGCTTTCTTT.

J is TRBJ1-2 and V is TRBV2, with TRBD1 as a possible D gene (6 bases). Germline lookup yields CDR1 SNHLY and CDR2 FYNNEI. The V end lost 6 bases, the J end lost 6 bases, and 17 bases lay between the germline ends. This CDR3 is built from 14 residues. The CDR3 bases are TGTGCCAGCAGCCTTGGTAGGGACACCGATGGCTACACCTTC. It yields the protein CASSLGRDTDGYTF.

The chain has TRBV6-5 and TRBJ2-7, with 7 positions matching TRBD1. Per germline, CDR1 MNHEY and CDR2 SVGAGI. The ends lost 6 bases at V and 3 bases at J; junction bases unmatched: 11. The CDR3 extends over 15 amino acids. The DNA for the CDR3 is TGTGCCAGCAGAAACAGGGGCCATCAGGACTACGAGCAGTACTTC. It specifies CASRNRGHQDYEQYF.

This chain joins TRBV6-6 and TRBJ2-7; D gene uncertain. The germline gives CDR1 MNHNY, CDR2 SVGAGI (reference sequence). V lost 6 bases, J lost 5 bases, and 11 bases lay in between. The length of the CDR3 is 12 residues. The CDR3 sequence: CASSPTVNEQYF. CDR3 coding DNA: TGTGCCAGCAGCCCAACGGTGAACGAGCAGTACTTC.

The chain recombines TRBV19 with TRBJ2-2; a weak D match, TRBD1 (5 bases). Germline V gene sequence: CDR1 LNHDA, CDR2 SQIVND (reference sequence). With 5 bases removed from V and 7 bases from J, the gap between germline ends came to 11 bases. This CDR3 is built from 13 residues. The CDR3 DNA is TGTGCCAGTAGTTCCAGGGTTATCGGGGAGCTGTTTTTT. This translates into CASSSRVIGELFF.

The chain joins TRBV2 to TRBJ2-1, with 8 nucleotides matching TRBD2. Losses at the gene ends were 0 bases for V and 4 bases for J; bases not matched to a gene: 2. Germline lookup yields CDR1 SNHLY and CDR2 FYNNEI. The CDR3 loop spans 15 amino acids. The CDR3 here is CASSEASGIYNEQFF. CDR3 sequence (DNA): TGTGCCAGCAGTGAAGCTAGCGGGATTTACAATGAGCAGTTCTTC.

The chain recombines TRBV19 with TRBJ2-7; TRBD1 matches 7 bases. Germline CDR1 is LNHDA and CDR2 is SQIVND (reference sequence). The CDR3 extends over 15 amino acids. J was trimmed by 2 bases and V by 7 bases; bases with no gene match: 11. The CDR3 here is CASTPTGALTYEQYF. The CDR3 nucleotides are TGTGCCAGTACTCCCACAGGGGCCCTAACCTACGAGCAGTACTTC.

V gene TRBV24-1 combines with J gene TRBJ2-2; weak D call: TRBD2 (6 bases). Per the germline V gene, CDR1 is KGHDR and CDR2 is SFDVKD. The CDR3 covers 15 residues. V was pared by 4 bases and J by 6 bases, with 14 bases between. CDR3 loop: CATSDGTSGAGELFF. Here the CDR3 DNA reads TGTGCCACCAGTGACGGGACCTCGGGGGCCGGGGAGCTGTTTTTT.

The gene calls are TRBV4-1 and TRBJ2-1; TRBD2 matches at 12 bases. Germline V CDR1 and CDR2: MGHRA, YSYEKL. CDR3 length: 17 residues. V shed 4 bases, J shed 1 base, and the junction held 5 bases outside the gene matches. The CDR3 bases are TGCGCCAGCAGCCCGACTAGCGGGAGCGGTTCCTACAATGAGCAGTTCTTC. This translates into CASSPTSGSGSYNEQFF.

The V gene is TRBV2, the J gene TRBJ1-5; D ambiguous. Trimming took 5 bases from V and 0 from J, leaving 5 bases between them. CDR1 and CDR2 from the germline V gene are SNHLY and FYNNEI. The CDR3 runs to 13 residues. This CDR3 reads CASSPNSNQPQHF. CDR3 nucleotides: TGTGCCAGCAGTCCAAATAGCAATCAGCCCCAGCATTTT. Complete variable domain (other parts from reference TRBV2 and TRBJ1-5): EPEVTQTPSHQVTQMGQEVILRCVPISNHLYFYWYRQILGQKVEFLVSFYNNEISEKSEIFDDQFSVERPDGSNFTLKIRSTKLEDSAMYFCASSPNSNQPQHFGDGTRLSIL.

V usage is TRBV15 and J usage is TRBJ1-4; D perhaps matches TRBD1 (6 bases). CDR1 is LNHNV, CDR2 YYDKDF, per germline (reference sequence). The CDR3 has 16 residues. Trimming removed 0 bases at V and 2 bases at J, with 10 bases between. CDR3: CATSRDRGGTNEKLFF. In nucleotides, the CDR3 is TGTGCCACCAGCAGAGATCGGGGGGGCACTAATGAAAAACTGTTTTTT.

This clone has just a few counts. The sample carries other DNA sequences with the same CDR3. The chain uses TRBV5-1 and TRBJ2-6; maybe TRBD1 (6 bases). CDR3 size: 14 residues. Trimming left V 9 bases short and J 4 bases short, with 14 bases between. Germline loops: CDR1 SGHRS, CDR2 YFSETQ. In nucleotides, the CDR3 is TGCGCCACCAAAACAGGGACGGGGGCCAACGTCCTGACTTTC. Encoded protein: CATKTGTGANVLTF.

The chain carries TRBV7-8 and TRBJ2-5; D remains unclear. Trimming shortened V by 1 base and J by 3 bases, and 18 bases separated the two germline ends. This CDR3 has 17 amino acids. The germline CDR1 and CDR2 sequences are SGHVS and FQNEAQ. The CDR3 DNA is TGTGCCAGCAGCTTAGAGCGATTTAACTGGCCGAAAGAGACCCAGTACTTC. Its translation is CASSLERFNWPKETQYF.

This CDR3 is CASQPSVNTGELFF. The CDR3 DNA reads as TGTGCCAGCCAGCCCAGCGTGAACACCGGGGAGCTGTTTTTT. The V and J genes are TRBV18 and TRBJ2-2; the D is unclear. Germline CDR1 reads KGHSH; CDR2 reads LQKENI. The CDR3 spans 14 residues. V lost 8 bases, J lost 1 base, and 11 bases lay in between.